This TCR beta chain was sequenced in a study of T cells in Graves' hyperthyroidism and ophthalmopathy. Absence of ophthalmopathy progression within 18 months defined stable Graves' hyperthyroidism. Criteria for exclusion of patients were uncontrolled infection, other autoimmune disease, pregnancy or lactation. Comments on this clonotype: The junction shows a germline mismatch at one end, possibly a read error.

CDR3 length: 13 residues. The germline V gene encodes CDR1 SGHVS and CDR2 FQNEAQ. RNA transcripts provided the source from which TCR beta CDR3 regions were amplified. Initially, a first-round RT-PCR of the TCR CDR3 employed the HTBI primer set. TCRdb reanalysed the multiplex PCR reads using MiXCR and keeps one entry per CDR3 protein. The sample shows over 700,000 distinct CDR3 sequences, 38% of them seen only once. Sequenced input: blood. This TCR came from a man between 18 and 29 years old with Graves' hyperthyroidism. The chain joins TRBV7-8 to TRBJ1-3; unclear D gene. Here the CDR3 DNA reads TGTGCCAGCAGCTTAATGGCTGGAGACACCATATATTTT. It yields the protein CASSLMAGDTIYF.